The text below deals with one TCR beta chain. The entry originates in a study of technical replicates of blood from several donors. Here immunoSEQ multiplex PCR was the method, and the copy in TCRdb shows in-frame clones only, minus some. This table holds 75,000 to 95,000 clones, about 89% found once. Per germline, CDR1 ENHRY and CDR2 SYGVKD. The CDR3 sequence is 15 residues long. V lost 0 bases to trimming and J lost 4 bases; unmatched junction nucleotides: 5. This TCR was recovered from a human donor in good health. Sequences were obtained from T cells isolated from PBMCs. The genes are TRBV10-3 and TRBJ2-5, with TRBD1 identical over 7 bases. CDR3 protein: CAISESRTGTETQYF. The CDR3 nucleotides are TGTGCCATCAGTGAGTCAAGGACAGGAACAGAGACCCAGTACTTC.